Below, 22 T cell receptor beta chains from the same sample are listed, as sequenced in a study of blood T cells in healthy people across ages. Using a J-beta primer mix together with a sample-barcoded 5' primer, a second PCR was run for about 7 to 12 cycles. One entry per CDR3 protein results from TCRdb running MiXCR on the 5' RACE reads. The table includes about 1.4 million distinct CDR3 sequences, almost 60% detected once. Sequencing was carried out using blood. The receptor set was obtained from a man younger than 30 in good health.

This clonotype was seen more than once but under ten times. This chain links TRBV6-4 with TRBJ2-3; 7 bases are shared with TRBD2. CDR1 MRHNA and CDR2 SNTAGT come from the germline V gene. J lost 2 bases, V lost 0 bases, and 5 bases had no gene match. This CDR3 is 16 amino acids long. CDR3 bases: TGTGCCAGCAGTGACTCGGCGGGGACTAACACAGATACGCAGTATTTT. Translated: CASSDSAGTNTDTQYF.

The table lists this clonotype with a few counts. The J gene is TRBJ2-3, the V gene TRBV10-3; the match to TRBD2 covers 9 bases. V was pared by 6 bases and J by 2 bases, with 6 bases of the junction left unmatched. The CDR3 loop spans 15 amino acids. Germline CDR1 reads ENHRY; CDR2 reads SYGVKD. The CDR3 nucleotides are TGTGCCATCAGGGAGACTAGCGGATACACAGATACGCAGTATTTT. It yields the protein CAIRETSGYTDTQYF.

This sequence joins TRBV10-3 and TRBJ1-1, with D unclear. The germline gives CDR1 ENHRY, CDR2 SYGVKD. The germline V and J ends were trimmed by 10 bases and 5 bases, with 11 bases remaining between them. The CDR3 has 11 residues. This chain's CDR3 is CATAEGTEAFF. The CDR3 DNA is TGTGCCACCGCCGAAGGGACTGAAGCTTTCTTT.

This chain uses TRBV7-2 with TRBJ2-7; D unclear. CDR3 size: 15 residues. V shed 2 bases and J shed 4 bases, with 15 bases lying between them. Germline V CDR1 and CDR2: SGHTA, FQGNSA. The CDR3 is CASSLTLGSSYEQYF. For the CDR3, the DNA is TGTGCCAGCAGCTTAACCCTCGGTTCCAGTTACGAGCAGTACTTC.

CDR3 coding DNA: TGTGCCAGCAGTTCTCTGGGGCTCGGCGGCTACACCTTC. Protein sequence: CASSSLGLGGYTF. The gene calls are TRBV6-2 or TRBV6-3 and TRBJ1-2; a weak D match, TRBD1 (5 bases). V was cut by 4 bases and J by 8 bases, with 14 bases left in between. CDR3 length: 13 amino acids. Germline values: CDR1 MNHEY, CDR2 SVGEGT.

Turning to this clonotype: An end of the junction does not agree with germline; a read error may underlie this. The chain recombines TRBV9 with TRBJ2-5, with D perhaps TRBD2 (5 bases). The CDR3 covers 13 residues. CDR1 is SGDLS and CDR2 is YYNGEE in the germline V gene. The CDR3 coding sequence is TGTGCCAGCAGCGTAAATGAGGGAGAGGCCCAGTACTTC. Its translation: CASSVNEGEAQYF.

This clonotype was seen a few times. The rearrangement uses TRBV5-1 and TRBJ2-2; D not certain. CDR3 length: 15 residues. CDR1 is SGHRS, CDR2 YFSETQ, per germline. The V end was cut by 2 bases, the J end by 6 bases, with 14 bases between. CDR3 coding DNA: TGCGCCAGCAGCTTTAGTCGGGTATCCGCCGGGGAGCTGTTTTTT. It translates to CASSFSRVSAGELFF.

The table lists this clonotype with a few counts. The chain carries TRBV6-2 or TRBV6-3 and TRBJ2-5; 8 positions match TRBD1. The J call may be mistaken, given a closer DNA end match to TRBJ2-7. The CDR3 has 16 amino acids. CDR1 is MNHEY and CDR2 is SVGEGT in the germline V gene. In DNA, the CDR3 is TGTGCCAGCAGCGACGAGGGGACAGGACATACCTACGAGCAGTACTTC. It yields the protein CASSDEGTGHTYEQYF.

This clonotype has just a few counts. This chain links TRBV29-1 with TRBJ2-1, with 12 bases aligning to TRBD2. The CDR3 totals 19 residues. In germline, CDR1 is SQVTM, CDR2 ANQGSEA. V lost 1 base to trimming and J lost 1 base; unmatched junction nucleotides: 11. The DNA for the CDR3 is TGCAGCGTTGAAGGGTGGACTAGCGGGACCCTTGCTTCCTACAATGAGCAGTTCTTC. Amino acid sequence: CSVEGWTSGTLASYNEQFF.

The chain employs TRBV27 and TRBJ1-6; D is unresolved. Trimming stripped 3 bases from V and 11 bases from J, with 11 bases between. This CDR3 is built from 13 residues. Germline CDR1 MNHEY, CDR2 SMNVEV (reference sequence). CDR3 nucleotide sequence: TGTGCCAGCAGTTTTCAGTCGGGAGCACCCCTCCACTTT. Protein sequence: CASSFQSGAPLHF.

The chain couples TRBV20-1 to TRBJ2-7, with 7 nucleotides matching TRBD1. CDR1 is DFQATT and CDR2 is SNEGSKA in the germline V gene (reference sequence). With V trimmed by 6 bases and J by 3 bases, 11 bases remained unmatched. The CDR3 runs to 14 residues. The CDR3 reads CSALDRDILYEQYF. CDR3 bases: TGCAGTGCCCTTGACAGGGACATACTCTACGAGCAGTACTTC.

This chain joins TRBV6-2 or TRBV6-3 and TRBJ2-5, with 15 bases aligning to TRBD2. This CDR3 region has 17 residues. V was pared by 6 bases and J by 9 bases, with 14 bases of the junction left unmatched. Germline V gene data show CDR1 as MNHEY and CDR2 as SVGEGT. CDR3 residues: CASRTHSGLAGGLAQYF. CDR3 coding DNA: TGTGCCAGCAGGACCCACTCGGGACTAGCGGGGGGTTTGGCCCAGTACTTC.

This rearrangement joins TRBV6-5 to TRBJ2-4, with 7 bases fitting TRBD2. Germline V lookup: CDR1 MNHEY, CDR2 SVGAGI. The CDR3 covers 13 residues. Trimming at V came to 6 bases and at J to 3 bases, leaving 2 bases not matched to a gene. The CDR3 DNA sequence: TGTGCCAGCAGCCGCGGGGGCAAAAACATTCAGTACTTC. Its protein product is CASSRGGKNIQYF.

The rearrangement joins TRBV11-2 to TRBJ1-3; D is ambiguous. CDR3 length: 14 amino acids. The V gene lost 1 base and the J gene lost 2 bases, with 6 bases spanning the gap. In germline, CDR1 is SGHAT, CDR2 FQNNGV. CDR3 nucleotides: TGTGCCAGCAGCTTAGCGTGGGCTGGAAACACCATATATTTT. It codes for CASSLAWAGNTIYF.

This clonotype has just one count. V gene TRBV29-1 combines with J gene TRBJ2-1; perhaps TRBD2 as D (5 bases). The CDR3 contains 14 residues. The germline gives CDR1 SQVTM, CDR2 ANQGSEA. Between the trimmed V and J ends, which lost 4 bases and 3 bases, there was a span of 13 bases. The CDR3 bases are TGCAGCGTTGTCTCGGGGATTGACTACAATGAGCAGTTCTTC. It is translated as CSVVSGIDYNEQFF.

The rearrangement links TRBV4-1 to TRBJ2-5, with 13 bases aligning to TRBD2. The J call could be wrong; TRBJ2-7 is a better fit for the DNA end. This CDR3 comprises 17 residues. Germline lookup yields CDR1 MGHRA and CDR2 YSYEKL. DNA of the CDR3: TGCGCCAGCAGCCCGTTGCTTACTAGCGGGGGGGCGAACGAGCAGTACTTC. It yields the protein CASSPLLTSGGANEQYF.

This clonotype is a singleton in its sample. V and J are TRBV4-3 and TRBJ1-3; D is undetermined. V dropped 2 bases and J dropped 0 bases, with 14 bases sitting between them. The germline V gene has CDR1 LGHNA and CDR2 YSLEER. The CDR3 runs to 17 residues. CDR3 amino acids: CASSQYTTDYSGNTIYF. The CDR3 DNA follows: TGCGCCAGCAGCCAATATACGACGGACTACTCTGGAAACACCATATATTTT.

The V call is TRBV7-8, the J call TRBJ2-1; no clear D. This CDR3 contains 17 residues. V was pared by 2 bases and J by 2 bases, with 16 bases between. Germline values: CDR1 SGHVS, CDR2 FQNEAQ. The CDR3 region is CASSLSPGGMAYNEQFF. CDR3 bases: TGTGCCAGCAGCTTATCCCCAGGTGGAATGGCCTACAATGAGCAGTTCTTC.

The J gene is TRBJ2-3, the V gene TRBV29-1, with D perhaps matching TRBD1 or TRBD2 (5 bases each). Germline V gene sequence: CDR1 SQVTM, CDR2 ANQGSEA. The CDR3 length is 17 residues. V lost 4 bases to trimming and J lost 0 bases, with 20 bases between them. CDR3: CSVGDPYSMRSTDTQYF. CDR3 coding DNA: TGCAGCGTTGGGGACCCATACTCGATGAGGAGCACAGATACGCAGTATTTT.

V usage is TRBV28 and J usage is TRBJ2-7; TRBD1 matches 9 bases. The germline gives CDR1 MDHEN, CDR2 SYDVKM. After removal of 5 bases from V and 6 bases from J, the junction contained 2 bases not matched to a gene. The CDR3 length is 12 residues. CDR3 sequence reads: CASSTGGSEQYF. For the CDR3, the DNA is TGTGCCAGCAGTACAGGGGGCAGCGAGCAGTACTTC.

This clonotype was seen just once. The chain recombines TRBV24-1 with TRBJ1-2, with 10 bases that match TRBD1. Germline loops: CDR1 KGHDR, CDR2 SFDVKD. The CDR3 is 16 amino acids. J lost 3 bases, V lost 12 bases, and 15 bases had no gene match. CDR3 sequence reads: CASRARTGGKDYGYTF. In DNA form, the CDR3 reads TGTGCCTCCCGGGCCCGGACAGGGGGTAAGGACTATGGCTACACCTTC.

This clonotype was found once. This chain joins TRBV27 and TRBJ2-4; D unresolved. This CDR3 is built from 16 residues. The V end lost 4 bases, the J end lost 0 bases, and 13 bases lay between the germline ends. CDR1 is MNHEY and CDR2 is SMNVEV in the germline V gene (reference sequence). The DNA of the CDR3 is TGTGCCAGCAGTTCCTTAAGCCTTATAGCCAAAAACATTCAGTACTTC. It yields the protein CASSSLSLIAKNIQYF.